The 5 T cell receptor beta chains reported below all come from one sample, sequenced in a study of blood T cell repertoires in COVID-19. Generated by immunoSEQ multiplex PCR, the TCRdb table keeps only in-frame clones and is missing some. The sample records fewer than 600,000 clones, roughly nine tenths being singletons. Source material: peripheral blood. Every receptor here comes from a man aged 18 to 29 with COVID-19, enrolled during active disease.

This sequence joins TRBV2 and TRBJ2-7; D may be TRBD2 (6 bases). Germline lookup yields CDR1 SNHLY and CDR2 FYNNEI. The CDR3 is 13 amino acids. Deletions cut 6 bases from V and 4 bases from J, with 13 bases between. CDR3 region: CASSRTTRYEQYF. In DNA form, the CDR3 reads TGTGCCAGCAGCCGTACGACTAGGTACGAGCAGTACTTC.

J is TRBJ1-2 and V is TRBV2, with 8 bases fitting TRBD1. V shed 6 bases and J 8 bases; nucleotides not matched to a gene: 8. This CDR3 spans 13 amino acids. Germline V gene lookup returns CDR1 SNHLY and CDR2 FYNNEI. The CDR3 bases are TGTGCCAGCAGCGAAAGACAGGGGAGAGGCTACACCTTC. As protein: CASSERQGRGYTF. Filled out from reference TRBV2 and TRBJ1-2, the complete variable domain reads EPEVTQTPSHQVTQMGQEVILRCVPISNHLYFYWYRQILGQKVEFLVSFYNNEISEKSEIFDDQFSVERPDGSNFTLKIRSTKLEDSAMYFCASSERQGRGYTFGSGTRLTVV.

The chain couples TRBV3-1 (or the pseudogene TRBV3-2) to TRBJ1-1, with D maybe TRBD1 (5 bases). The V gene lost 0 bases and the J gene lost 5 bases, with 10 bases spanning the gap. This CDR3 spans 14 amino acids. Germline CDR1 reads LGHDT; CDR2 reads YNNKEL (reference sequence). CDR3 protein: CASSQEGLGTEAFF. In DNA, the CDR3 is TGTGCCAGCAGCCAAGAGGGGCTGGGGACTGAAGCTTTCTTT.

This clone was detected only a few times. V is TRBV27 and J is TRBJ1-2; 9 nucleotides line up with TRBD1. The germline CDR1 and CDR2 sequences are MNHEY and SMNVEV (reference sequence). V trimming: 9 bases; J trimming: 8 bases; junction bases outside the gene matches: 13. The CDR3 has 14 residues. CDR3 residues: CARGQGPLSKGYTF. Written as DNA, the CDR3 is TGTGCCAGAGGACAGGGGCCGCTCTCAAAGGGCTACACCTTC.

The V gene is TRBV6-5, the J gene TRBJ1-5; 7 nucleotides agree with TRBD1. The junction had 5 bases not matched to a gene; V was cut back by 6 bases and J by 0 bases. Germline V CDR1 and CDR2: MNHEY, SVGAGI. The CDR3 is 15 amino acids. Written as DNA, the CDR3 is TGTGCCAGCAGCAATGGACAGGATAGCAATCAGCCCCAGCATTTT. Translated, it gives CASSNGQDSNQPQHF.